The 3 T cell receptor beta chains listed next were all sequenced from one sample in a study of blood T cell repertoires in COVID-19 (dated by TCRdb to the early 2020s). Library preparation employed the immunoSEQ multiplex PCR assay. TCRdb took over this immuneACCESS table, retaining in-frame rearrangements with V and J assigned. Such tables are incomplete; in checked studies, under half of the missing clones stem from an unresolved V gene, and the remainder is unexplained. The sample includes 150,000 to 200,000 clones, with around 82% observed a single time. 7% of the sample belongs to the ten largest clones. The source material was peripheral blood. These receptors were collected from a woman aged 40-49 years with COVID-19, enrolled during active disease.

As to this clone: The sample contains more than one DNA sequence encoding this CDR3. The rearrangement uses TRBV6-2 or TRBV6-3 and TRBJ2-7; no clear D. The CDR3 is made up of 15 amino acids. Trimming removed 2 bases from V and 3 bases from J, with 14 bases in between. CDR1 and CDR2 from the germline V gene are MNHEY and SVGEGT. CDR3 region: CASSYEVSNVYEQYV. The CDR3 region has the DNA TGTGCCAGCAGTTACGAGGTTAGCAACGTCTACGAGCAGTACGTC.

V is TRBV6-5 and J is TRBJ2-6; D gene ambiguous. Germline V gives CDR1 MNHEY, CDR2 SVGAGI. With 6 bases removed from V and 2 bases from J, the gap between germline ends came to 5 bases. This CDR3 region has 13 residues. The CDR3 reads CASRAPGANVLTF. As DNA, the CDR3 is TGTGCCAGCAGGGCCCCTGGGGCCAACGTCCTGACTTTC.

The chain employs TRBV27 and TRBJ1-5; 8 nucleotides match TRBD1. The CDR3 length is 12 residues. The V gene end was trimmed by 9 bases and the J gene end by 4 bases; junction bases not matched to a gene: 2. Per the germline V gene, CDR1 is MNHEY and CDR2 is SMNVEV (reference sequence). CDR3 residues: CASRTGNQPQHF. For the CDR3, the DNA is TGTGCCAGTAGGACAGGGAATCAGCCCCAGCATTTT.